This T cell receptor beta chain was sequenced in a study of cytotoxic CD8 clonotypes in ibrutinib-treated CLL. V gave up 3 bases and J gave up 1 base; unmatched junction bases: 13. Germline V CDR1 and CDR2: SQVTM, ANQGSEA. This CDR3 comprises 17 residues. Some clones are missing from TCRdb's copy, which holds only in-frame ones; the method was immunoSEQ multiplex PCR. The repertoire holds roughly 160,000 clones, with roughly four fifths as singletons. The sample here was PBMCs, taken after 12 months of ibrutinib treatment. The source is a human donor with chronic lymphocytic leukemia. This chain connects TRBV29-1 to TRBJ2-3; 7 bases are shared with TRBD2. CDR3 protein: CSVEGPRGAGGTDTQYF. The CDR3 nucleotides read TGCAGCGTTGAGGGGCCTCGTGGGGCGGGGGGCACAGATACGCAGTATTTT.